This TCR beta chain emerged from a study of T cell responses to AZD1222 COVID-19 vaccine. About the study: Samples with a second dose at about 4 or about 12 weeks were pooled together. The study, taken as a whole, reports: Just five or six AZD1222 recipients were seropositive at baseline. Reportedly, close to half of spike-specific TCRs are directed against unmutated variant regions.

Profiling relied on immunoSEQ multiplex PCR, and the TCRdb table lists in-frame clones only, not all of them. Of 95,000 to 110,000 clones listed, 91% were seen once; the top ten hold 20% to 25%. A note on this clone: Its antigen is not identified.

J lost 12 bases, V lost 4 bases, and 11 bases had no gene match. This CDR3 contains 13 residues. In germline, CDR1 is MNHEY, CDR2 SVGEGT. This sequence originates from an adult in good health. V usage is TRBV6-2 or TRBV6-3 and J usage is TRBJ2-5; 7 bases line up with TRBD1. The sequenced sample was peripheral blood, obtained on day 0 of AZD1222 vaccination. Written as DNA, the CDR3 is TGTGCCAGCAGTTTCCTTGACAGGGAAGATAAGTACTTC. It is translated as CASSFLDREDKYF.